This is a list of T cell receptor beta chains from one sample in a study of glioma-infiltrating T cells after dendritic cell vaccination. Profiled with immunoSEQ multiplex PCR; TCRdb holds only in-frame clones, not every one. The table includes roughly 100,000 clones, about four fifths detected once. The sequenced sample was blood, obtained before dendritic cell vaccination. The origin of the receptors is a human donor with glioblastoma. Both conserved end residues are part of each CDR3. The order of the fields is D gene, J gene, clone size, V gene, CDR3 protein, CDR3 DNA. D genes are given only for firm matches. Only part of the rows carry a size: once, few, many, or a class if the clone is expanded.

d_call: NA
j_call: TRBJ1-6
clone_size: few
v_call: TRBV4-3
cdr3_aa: CASSRLRLSYNSPLHF
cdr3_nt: TGCGCCAGCAGCCGACTTAGGCTCTCCTATAATTCACCCCTCCACTTT

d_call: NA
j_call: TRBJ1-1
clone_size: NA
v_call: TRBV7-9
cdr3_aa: CASSLDRRAFF
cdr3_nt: TGTGCCAGCAGCTTAGACAGGAGAGCTTTCTTT

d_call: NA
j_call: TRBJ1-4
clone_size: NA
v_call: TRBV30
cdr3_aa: CAWSIQANNEKLFF
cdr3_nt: TGTGCCTGGAGTATTCAGGCAAACAATGAAAAACTGTTTTTT

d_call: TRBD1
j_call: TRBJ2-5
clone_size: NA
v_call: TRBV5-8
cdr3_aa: CASIDRGLAETQYF
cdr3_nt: TGTGCCAGCATCGACAGGGGGCTTGCAGAGACCCAGTACTTC

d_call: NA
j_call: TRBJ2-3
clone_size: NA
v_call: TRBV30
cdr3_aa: CAWSYGDTDTQYF
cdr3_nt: TGTGCCTGGAGTTACGGAGACACAGATACGCAGTATTTT

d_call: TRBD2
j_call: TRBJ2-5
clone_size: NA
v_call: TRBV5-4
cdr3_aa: CASSPDGTSFGTQYF
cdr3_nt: TGTGCCAGCAGCCCGGACGGGACTAGCTTCGGTACCCAGTACTTC

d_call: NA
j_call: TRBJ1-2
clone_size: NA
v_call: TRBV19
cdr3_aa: CASSIVGGGGGFYYGYTF
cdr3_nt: TGTGCCAGTAGTATCGTGGGCGGGGGCGGCGGTTTTTACTATGGCTACACCTTC

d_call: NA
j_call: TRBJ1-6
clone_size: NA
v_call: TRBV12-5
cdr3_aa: CASGLSVSYNSPLHF
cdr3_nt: TGTGCTAGTGGTTTGTCGGTCTCCTATAATTCACCCCTCCACTTT

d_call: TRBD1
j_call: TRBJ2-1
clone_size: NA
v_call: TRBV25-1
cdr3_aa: CASSDIGTGGRNEQFF
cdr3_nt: TGTGCCAGCAGTGATATCGGGACAGGGGGCCGGAATGAGCAGTTCTTC

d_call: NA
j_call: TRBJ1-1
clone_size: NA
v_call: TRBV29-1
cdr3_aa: CSVALGPNTEAFF
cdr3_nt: TGCAGCGTTGCTTTGGGCCCGAACACTGAAGCTTTCTTT

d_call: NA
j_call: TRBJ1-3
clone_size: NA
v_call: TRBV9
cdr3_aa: CASSVEISSGNTIYF
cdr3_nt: TGTGCCAGCAGCGTAGAAATCAGCTCTGGAAACACCATATATTTT

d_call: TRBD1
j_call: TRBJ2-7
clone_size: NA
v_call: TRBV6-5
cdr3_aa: CASSRDRGREQYF
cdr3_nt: TGTGCCAGCAGTAGGGACAGGGGGCGTGAGCAGTACTTC

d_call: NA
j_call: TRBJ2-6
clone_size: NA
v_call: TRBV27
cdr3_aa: CASSLDGALTGANVLTF
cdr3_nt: TGTGCCAGCAGTTTAGACGGAGCCCTCACTGGGGCCAACGTCCTGACTTTC

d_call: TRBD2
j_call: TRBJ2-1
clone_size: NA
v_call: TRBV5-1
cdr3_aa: CASSFRLAGFNEQFF
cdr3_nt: TGCGCCAGCAGCTTTAGGCTAGCGGGGTTCAATGAGCAGTTCTTC

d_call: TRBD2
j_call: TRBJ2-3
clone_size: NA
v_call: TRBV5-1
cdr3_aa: CASSLAAGGAGVTDTQYF
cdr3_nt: TGCGCCAGCAGCTTGGCCGCCGGGGGAGCGGGAGTCACAGATACGCAGTATTTT

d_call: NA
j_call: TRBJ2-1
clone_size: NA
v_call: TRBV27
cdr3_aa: CATKRSRNEQFF
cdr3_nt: TGTGCCACGAAAAGGAGCCGGAATGAGCAGTTCTTC

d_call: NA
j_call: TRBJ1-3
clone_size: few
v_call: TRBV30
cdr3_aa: CAWEGGSGNTIYF
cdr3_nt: TGTGCCTGGGAAGGGGGATCTGGAAACACCATATATTTT

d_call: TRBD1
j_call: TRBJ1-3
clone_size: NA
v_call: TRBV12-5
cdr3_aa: CASADRVGGNTIYF
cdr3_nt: TGTGCTAGTGCTGACAGGGTGGGCGGAAACACCATATATTTT

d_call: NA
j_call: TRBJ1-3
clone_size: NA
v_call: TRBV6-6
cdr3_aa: CASGLGAPGNTIYF
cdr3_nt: TGTGCCAGCGGCTTGGGGGCCCCTGGAAACACCATATATTTT

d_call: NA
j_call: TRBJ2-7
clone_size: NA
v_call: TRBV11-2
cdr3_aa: CASVPFPRGRVSYEQYF
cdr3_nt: TGTGCCAGCGTACCCTTTCCCAGGGGACGTGTATCCTACGAGCAGTACTTC

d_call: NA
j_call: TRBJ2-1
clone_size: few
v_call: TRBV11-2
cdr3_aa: CASSQNHNEQFF
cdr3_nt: TGTGCCAGCAGCCAGAACCACAATGAGCAGTTCTTC

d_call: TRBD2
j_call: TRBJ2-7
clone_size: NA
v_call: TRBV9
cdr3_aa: CASAVTSGGQYEQYF
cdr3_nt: TGTGCCAGCGCTGTAACTAGCGGGGGGCAATACGAGCAGTACTTC

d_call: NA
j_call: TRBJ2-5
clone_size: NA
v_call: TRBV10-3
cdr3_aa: CAITGLDMGIGGTQYF
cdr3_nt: TGTGCCATCACCGGACTAGATATGGGGATAGGGGGGACCCAGTACTTC

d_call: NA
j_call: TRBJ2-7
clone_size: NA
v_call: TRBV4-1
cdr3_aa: CASSQAPDSIYEQYF
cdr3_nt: TGCGCCAGCAGCCAAGCTCCGGACAGTATCTACGAGCAGTACTTC

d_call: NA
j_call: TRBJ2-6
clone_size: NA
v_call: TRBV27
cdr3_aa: CASSSSGANVLTF
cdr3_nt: TGTGCCAGCAGCTCTTCCGGGGCCAACGTCCTGACTTTC

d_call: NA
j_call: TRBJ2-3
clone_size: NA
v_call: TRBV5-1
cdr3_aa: CASSLGGALDTQYF
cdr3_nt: TGCGCCAGCAGCTTAGGGGGGGCCTTGGATACGCAGTATTTT

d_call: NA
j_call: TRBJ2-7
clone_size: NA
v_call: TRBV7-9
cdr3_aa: CASSRTEDYEQYF
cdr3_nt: TGTGCCAGCAGCCGGACAGAAGACTACGAGCAGTACTTC

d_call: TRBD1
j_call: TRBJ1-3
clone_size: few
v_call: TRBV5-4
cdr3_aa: CASSTGTGGSGNTIYF
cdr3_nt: TGTGCCAGCAGCACAGGGACAGGCGGTTCTGGAAACACCATATATTTT

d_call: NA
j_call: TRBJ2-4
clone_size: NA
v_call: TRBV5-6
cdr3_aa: CASSLIEAKNIQYF
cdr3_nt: TGTGCCAGCAGCTTGATTGAGGCCAAAAACATTCAGTACTTC

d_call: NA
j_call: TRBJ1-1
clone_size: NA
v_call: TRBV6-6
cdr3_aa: CAGSYRGTEAFF
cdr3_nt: TGTGCCGGCAGTTATAGGGGGACTGAAGCTTTCTTT

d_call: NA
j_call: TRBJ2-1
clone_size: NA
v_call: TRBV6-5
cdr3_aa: CASSYQRGYNEQFF
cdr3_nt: TGTGCCAGCAGTTACCAGAGAGGCTACAATGAGCAGTTCTTC

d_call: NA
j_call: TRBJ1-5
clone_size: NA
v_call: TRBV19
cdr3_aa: CASSPPMQASGQPQHF
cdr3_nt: TGTGCCAGTAGCCCCCCGATGCAGGCCTCGGGGCAGCCCCAGCATTTT

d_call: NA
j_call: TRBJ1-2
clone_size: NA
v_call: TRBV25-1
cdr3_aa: CASSEFRGGYGYTF
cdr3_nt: TGTGCCAGCAGTGAATTTCGGGGAGGGTATGGCTACACCTTC

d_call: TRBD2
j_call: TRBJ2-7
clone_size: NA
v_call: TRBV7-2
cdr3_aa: CASSLFVAGGTYEQYF
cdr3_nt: TGTGCCAGCAGCTTATTCGTAGCGGGGGGCACCTACGAGCAGTACTTC

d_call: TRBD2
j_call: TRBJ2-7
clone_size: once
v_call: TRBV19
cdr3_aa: CASSMISGGSYEQYF
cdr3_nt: TGTGCCAGTAGTATGATTAGCGGGGGTTCCTACGAGCAGTACTTC

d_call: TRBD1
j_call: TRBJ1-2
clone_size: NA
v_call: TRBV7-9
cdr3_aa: CASRPGGGSDGYTF
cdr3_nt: TGTGCCAGCAGGCCAGGGGGCGGGTCGGATGGCTACACCTTC

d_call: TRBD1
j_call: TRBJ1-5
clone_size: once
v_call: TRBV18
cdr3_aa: CASSPRIWDRGHQPQHF
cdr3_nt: TGTGCCAGCTCACCCAGGATTTGGGACAGGGGACATCAGCCCCAGCATTTT